The clone carrying this TCR beta chain was observed a handful of times. Germline-derived CDR1 and CDR2 are KGHSH and LQKENI. V was pared by 5 bases and J by 0 bases, with 10 bases between. The CDR3 runs to 14 residues. These data come from a study of early T cells in non-severe SARS-CoV-2 infection. Researchers tagged individual cDNA molecules with unique molecular identifiers. One entry per CDR3 protein results from TCRdb running MiXCR on the 5' RACE reads. The sample records 65,000 to 95,000 distinct CDR3 sequences, less than 15% being singletons. This clonotype originated in an adult who was a healthcare worker with PCR-confirmed SARS-CoV-2 infection or an uninfected control (not recorded which). The donor label of this sample is uncertain. Sample: whole blood, taken at baseline. The chain employs TRBV18 and TRBJ1-1, with no clear D. The CDR3 sequence: CASSYSRLNTEAFF. The CDR3 nucleotides read TGTGCCAGCTCATACTCGAGGTTGAACACTGAAGCTTTCTTT.